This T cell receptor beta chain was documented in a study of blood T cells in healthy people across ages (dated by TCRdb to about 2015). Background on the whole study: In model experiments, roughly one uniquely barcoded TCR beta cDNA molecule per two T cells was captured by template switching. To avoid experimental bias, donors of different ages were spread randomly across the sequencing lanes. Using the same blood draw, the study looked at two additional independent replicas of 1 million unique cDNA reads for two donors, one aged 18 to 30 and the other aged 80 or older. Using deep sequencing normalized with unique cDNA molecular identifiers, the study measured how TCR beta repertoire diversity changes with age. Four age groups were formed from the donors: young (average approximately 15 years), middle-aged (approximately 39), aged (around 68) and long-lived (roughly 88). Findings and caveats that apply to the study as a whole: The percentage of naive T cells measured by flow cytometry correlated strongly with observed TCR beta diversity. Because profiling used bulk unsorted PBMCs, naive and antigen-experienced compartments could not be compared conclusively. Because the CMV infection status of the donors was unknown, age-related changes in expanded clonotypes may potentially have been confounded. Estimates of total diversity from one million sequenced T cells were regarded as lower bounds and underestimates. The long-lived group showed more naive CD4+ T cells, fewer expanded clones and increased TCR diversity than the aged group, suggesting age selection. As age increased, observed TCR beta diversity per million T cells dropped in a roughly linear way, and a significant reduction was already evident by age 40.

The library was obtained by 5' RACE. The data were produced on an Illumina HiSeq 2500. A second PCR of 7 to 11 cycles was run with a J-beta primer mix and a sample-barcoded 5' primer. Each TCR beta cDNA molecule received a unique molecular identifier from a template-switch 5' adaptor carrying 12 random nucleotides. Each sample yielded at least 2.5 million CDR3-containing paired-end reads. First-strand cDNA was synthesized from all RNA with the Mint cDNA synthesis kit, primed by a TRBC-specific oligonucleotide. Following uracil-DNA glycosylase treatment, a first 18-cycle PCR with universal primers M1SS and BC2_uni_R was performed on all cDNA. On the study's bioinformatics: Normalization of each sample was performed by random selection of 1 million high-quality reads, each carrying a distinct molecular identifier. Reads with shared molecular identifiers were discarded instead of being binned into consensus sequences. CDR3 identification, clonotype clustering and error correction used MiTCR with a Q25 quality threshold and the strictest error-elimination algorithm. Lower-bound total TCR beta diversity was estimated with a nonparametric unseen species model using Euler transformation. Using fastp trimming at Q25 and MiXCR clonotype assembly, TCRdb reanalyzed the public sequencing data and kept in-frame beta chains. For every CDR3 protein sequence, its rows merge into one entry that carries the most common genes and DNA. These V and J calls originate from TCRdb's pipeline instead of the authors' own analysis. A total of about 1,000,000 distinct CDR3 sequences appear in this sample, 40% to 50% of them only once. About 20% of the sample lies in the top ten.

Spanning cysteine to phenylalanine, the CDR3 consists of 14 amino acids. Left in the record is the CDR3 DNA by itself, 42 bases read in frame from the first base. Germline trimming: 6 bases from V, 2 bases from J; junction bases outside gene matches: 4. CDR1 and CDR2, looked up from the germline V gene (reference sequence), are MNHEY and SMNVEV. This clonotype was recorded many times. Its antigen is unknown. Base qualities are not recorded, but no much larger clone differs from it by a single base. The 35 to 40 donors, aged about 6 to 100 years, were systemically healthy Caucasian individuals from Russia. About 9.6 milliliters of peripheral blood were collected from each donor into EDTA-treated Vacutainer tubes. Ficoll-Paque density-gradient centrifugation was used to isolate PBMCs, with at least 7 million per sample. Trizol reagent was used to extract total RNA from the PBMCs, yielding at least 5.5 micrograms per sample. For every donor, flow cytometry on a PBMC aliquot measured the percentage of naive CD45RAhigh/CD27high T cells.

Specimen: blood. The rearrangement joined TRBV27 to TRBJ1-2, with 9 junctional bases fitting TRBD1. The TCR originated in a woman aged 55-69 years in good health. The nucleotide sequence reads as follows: TGTGCCAGCAGCCTGACAGGGGGAAACTATGGCTACACCTTC. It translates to CASSLTGGNYGYTF.